The clone carrying this T cell receptor beta chain was counted between two and nine times. In TCRdb, the 5' RACE reads were re-called with MiXCR into one record per CDR3 protein. The sample includes about 570,000 distinct CDR3 sequences, around a tenth of them seen just once. V was trimmed by 1 base and J by 4 bases, leaving 13 bases between them. CDR3 length: 15 residues. The germline V gene encodes CDR1 SGHRS and CDR2 YFSETQ. This entry comes from a study of identical twins. The same data also contributed to another study, on yellow fever vaccine responses in identical twins.

V is TRBV5-1 and J is TRBJ2-3; no definite D call. This TCR was recovered from a young woman in good health. Sequenced input: PBMCs. CDR3 region: CASSLSGSVADTQYF. The CDR3 DNA is TGCGCCAGCAGCTTGAGTGGCAGTGTGGCAGATACGCAGTATTTT. Full variable domain (rest looked up from reference TRBV5-1 and TRBJ2-3): KAGVTQTPRYLIKTRGQQVTLSCSPISGHRSVSWYQQTPGQGLQFLFEYFSETQRNKGNFPGRFSGRQFSNSRSEMNVSTLELGDSALYLCASSLSGSVADTQYFGPGTRLTVL.